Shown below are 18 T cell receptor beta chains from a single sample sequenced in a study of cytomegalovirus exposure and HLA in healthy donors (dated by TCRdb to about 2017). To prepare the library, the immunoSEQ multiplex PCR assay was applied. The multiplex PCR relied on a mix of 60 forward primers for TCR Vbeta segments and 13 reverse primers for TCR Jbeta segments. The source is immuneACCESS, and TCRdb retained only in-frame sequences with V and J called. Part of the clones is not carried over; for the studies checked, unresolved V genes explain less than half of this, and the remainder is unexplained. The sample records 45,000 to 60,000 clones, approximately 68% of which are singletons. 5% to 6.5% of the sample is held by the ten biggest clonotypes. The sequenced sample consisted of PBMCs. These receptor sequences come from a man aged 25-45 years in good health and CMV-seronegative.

Here the CDR3 DNA reads TGTGCCTGGAGTGTTAGACAGTTCGACGAGCAGTACTTC. It yields the protein CAWSVRQFDEQYF. The genes are TRBV30 and TRBJ2-7; D perhaps matches TRBD1 (5 bases). Trimming removed 0 bases at V and 5 bases at J, with 11 bases between. The CDR3 length is 13 residues. Germline V gene lookup returns CDR1 GTSNPN and CDR2 SVGIG (reference sequence).

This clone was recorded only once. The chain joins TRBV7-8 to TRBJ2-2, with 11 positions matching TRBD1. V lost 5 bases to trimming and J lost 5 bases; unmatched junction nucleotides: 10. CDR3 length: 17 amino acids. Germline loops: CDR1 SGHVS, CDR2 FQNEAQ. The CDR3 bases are TGTGCCAGCAGCCCGGACAGGGGGCGCGGTGGAACCGGGGAGCTGTTTTTT. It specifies CASSPDRGRGGTGELFF.

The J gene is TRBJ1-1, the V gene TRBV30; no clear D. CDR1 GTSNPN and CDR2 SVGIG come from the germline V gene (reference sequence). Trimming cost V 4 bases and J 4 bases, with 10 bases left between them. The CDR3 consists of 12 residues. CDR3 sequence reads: CAWKRAGTEAFF. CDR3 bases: TGTGCCTGGAAGCGGGCCGGCACTGAAGCTTTCTTT.

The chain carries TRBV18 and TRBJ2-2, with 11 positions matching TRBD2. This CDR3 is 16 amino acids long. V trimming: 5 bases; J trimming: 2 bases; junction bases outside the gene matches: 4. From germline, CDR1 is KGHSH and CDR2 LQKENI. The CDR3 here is CASSLTSGVNTGELFF. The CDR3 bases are TGTGCCAGCTCATTGACTAGCGGGGTTAACACCGGGGAGCTGTTTTTT.

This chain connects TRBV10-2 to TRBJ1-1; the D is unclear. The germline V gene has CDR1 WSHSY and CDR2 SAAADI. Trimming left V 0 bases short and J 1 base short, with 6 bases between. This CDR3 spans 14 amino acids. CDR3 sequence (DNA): TGCGCCAGCAGTGAGTCGGCGGGGAACACTGAAGCTTTCTTT. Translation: CASSESAGNTEAFF.

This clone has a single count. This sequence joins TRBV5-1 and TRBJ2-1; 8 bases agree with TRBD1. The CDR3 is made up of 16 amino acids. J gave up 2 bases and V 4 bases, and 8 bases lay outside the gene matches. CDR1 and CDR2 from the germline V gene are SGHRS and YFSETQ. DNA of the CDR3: TGCGCCAGCAGCGAGGGACAGGCAGCCACCTACAATGAGCAGTTCTTC. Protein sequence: CASSEGQAATYNEQFF. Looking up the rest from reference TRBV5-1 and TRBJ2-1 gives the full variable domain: KAGVTQTPRYLIKTRGQQVTLSCSPISGHRSVSWYQQTPGQGLQFLFEYFSETQRNKGNFPGRFSGRQFSNSRSEMNVSTLELGDSALYLCASSEGQAATYNEQFFGPGTRLTVL.

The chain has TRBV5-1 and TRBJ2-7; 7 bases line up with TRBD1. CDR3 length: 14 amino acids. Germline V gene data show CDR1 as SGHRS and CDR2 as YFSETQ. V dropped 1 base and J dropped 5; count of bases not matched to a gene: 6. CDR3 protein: CASSLSDRDHEQYF. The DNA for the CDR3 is TGCGCCAGCAGCTTGTCCGACAGGGACCACGAGCAGTACTTC.

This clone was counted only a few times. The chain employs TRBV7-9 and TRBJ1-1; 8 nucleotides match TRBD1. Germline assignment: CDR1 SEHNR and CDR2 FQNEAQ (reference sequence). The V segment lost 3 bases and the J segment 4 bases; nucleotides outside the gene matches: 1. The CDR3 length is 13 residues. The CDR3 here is CASSLGQVTEAFF. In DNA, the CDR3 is TGTGCCAGCAGCTTGGGACAGGTCACTGAAGCTTTCTTT. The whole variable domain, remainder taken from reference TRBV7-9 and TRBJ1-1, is DTGVSQNPRHKITKRGQNVTFRCDPISEHNRLYWYRQTLGQGPEFLTYFQNEAQLEKSRLLSDRFSAERPKGSFSTLEIQRTEQGDSAMYLCASSLGQVTEAFFGQGTRLTVV.

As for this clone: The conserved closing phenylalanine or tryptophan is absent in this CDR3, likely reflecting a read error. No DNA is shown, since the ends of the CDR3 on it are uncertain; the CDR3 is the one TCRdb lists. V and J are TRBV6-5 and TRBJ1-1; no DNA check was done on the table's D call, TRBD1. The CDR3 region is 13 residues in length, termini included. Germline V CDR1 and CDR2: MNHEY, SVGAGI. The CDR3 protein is CATLGVMNTEALV.

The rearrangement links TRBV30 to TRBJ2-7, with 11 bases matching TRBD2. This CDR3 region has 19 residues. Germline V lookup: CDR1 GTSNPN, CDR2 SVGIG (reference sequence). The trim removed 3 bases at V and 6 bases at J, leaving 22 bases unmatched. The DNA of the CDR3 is TGTGCCTGGAGGGTTCAGTTGGTAGCGGGAGGGCCCTTCCTGGTCGAGCAGTACTTC. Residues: CAWRVQLVAGGPFLVEQYF.

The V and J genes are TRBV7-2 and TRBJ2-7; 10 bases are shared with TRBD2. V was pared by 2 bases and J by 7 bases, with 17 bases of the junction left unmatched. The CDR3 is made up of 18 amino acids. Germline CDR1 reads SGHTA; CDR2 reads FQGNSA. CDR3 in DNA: TGTGCCAGCAGCTTACCACGCGCCGGGCTAGCGGGAGAAGTTGAGCAGTACTTC. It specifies CASSLPRAGLAGEVEQYF.

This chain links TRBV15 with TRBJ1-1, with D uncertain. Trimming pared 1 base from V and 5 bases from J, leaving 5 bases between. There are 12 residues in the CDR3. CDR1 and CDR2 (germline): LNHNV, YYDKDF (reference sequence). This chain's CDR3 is CATSRVGTEAFF. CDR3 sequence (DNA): TGTGCCACCAGCAGAGTCGGGACTGAAGCTTTCTTT.

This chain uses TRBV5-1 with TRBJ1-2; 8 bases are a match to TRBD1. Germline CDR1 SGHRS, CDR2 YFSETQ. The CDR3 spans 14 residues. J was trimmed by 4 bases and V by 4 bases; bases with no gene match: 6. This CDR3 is CASSPGDRGYGYTF. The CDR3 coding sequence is TGCGCCAGCAGCCCAGGCGACAGGGGCTATGGCTACACCTTC.

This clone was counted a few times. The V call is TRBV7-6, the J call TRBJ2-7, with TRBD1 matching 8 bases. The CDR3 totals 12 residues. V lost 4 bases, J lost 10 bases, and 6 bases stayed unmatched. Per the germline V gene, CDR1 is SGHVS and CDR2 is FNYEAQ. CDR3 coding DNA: TGTGCCAGCAGCTCGGACAGGGCGCGTCAGTACTTC. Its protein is CASSSDRARQYF.

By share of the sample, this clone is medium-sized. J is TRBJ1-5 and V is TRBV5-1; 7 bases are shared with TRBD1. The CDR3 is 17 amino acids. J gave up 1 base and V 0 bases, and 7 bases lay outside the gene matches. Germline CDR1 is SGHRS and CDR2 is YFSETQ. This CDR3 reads CASSLAPSTGSNQPQHF. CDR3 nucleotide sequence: TGCGCCAGCAGCTTGGCCCCTTCGACAGGGAGCAATCAGCCCCAGCATTTT.

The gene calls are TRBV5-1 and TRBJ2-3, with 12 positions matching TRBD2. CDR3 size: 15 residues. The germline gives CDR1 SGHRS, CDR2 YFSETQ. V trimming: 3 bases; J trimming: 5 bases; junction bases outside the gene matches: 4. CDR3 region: CASSWTSGTQDTQYF. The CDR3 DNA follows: TGCGCCAGCAGCTGGACTAGCGGGACACAAGATACGCAGTATTTT.

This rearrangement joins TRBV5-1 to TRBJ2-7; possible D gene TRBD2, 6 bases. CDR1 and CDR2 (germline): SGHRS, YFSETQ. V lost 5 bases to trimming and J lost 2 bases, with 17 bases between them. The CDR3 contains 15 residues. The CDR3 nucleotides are TGCGCCAGCAGGGGGATACTAGCAGGACCCTACGAGCAGTACTTC. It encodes CASRGILAGPYEQYF.

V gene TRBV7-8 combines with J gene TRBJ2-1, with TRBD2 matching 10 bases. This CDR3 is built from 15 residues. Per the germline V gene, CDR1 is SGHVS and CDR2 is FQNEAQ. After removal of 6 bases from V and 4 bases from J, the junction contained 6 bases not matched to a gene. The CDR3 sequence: CASRRAGGTYNEQFF. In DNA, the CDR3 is TGTGCCAGCAGAAGAGCGGGAGGGACATACAATGAGCAGTTCTTC.